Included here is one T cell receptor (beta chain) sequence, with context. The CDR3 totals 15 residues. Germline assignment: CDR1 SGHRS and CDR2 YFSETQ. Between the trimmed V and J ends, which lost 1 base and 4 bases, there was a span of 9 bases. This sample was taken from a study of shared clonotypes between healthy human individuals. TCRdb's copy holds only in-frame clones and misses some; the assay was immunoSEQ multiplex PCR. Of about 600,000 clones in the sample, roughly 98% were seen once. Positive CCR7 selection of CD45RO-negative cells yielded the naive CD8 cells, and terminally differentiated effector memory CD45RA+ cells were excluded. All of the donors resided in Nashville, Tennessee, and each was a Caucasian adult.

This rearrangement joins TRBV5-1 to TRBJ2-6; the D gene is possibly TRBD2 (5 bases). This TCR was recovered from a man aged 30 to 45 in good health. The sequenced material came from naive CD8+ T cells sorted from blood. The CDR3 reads CASSLLPGGANVLTF. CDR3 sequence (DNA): TGCGCCAGCAGCTTGCTCCCGGGAGGGGCCAACGTCCTGACTTTC.